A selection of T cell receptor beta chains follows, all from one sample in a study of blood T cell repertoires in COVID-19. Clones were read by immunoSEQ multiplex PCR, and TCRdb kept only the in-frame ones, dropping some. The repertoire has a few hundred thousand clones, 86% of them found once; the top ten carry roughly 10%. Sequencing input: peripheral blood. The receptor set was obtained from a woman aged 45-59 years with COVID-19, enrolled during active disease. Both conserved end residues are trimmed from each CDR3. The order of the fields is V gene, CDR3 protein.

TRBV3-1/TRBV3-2	ASSQVEGAWDTQY
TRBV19	ASSIRGNGANVLT
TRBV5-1	ASSLVGGARGYT
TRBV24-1	ATSDPWKDSGNLDTQY
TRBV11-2	ASSFGLAGETQY
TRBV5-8	ASSSFGTGNNSPLH
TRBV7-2	ASTRTGGYEQY
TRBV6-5	ASRPDTYTGELF
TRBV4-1	ASSPEAGGGDTQY
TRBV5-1	ASYISGTGADTQY
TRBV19	ASSRHSSNYGYT
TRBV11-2	ASRTTANTGELF
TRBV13	ASSLTRQHSNSPLH
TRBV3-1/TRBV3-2	ASSQGFKHNEQF
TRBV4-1	ASSQVGAWGNTEAF
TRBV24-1	ATSPGLNTEAF
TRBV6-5	ASRWAKGDTGELF
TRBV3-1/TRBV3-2	ASSQDWGDEQY
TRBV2	ASSDIKTGVNEKLF
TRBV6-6	ASSPSVGTGNNQPQH
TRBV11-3	ASSFKPNTGELF
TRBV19	ASSLATRGNQPQH
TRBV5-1	ASSLTGENYGYT
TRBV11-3	ASSRPGQGLDEQY
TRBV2	AILGPGRGDEQY
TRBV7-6	ASSLGVRQGDEQY
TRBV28	ASSHRVRGEAF
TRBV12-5	ASGTGLAGSTDTQY
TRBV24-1	ATSEGLAGGTQGTQY
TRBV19	ASSIRTGGPNEKLF
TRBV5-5	ASSSRRGASFLNTEAF
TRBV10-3	AIGGLAGDPQGDTQY
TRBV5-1	ASSFSSGVNEQF
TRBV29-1	SVADYSNQPQH
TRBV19	ASSPLNSRYGYT
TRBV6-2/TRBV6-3	ASSFGQGRNTEAF
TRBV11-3	ASSSWVPGIDNEQF
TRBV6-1	ASSDLGLAGTNEQF
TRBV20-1	SASQGGNQPQH
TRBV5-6	ASSLGDYSNQPQH
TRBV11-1	ASSLTSKVGNEQF
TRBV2	ASRLANEQF
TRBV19	ASSMRRGSDEQY
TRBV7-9	ASSLVLGEAF
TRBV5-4	ASSLVGETQY
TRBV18	ASSPLAGNNQETQY
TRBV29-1	SVEGGTGGYGYT
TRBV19	ASSTMGQGSADTQY
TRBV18	ASYTGMDTGELF
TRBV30	AWTPGQGAYEQY
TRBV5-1	ASSLEQLPGGYT
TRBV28	ASSQGQGNWRSYNSPLH
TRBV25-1	ASRQGLYGYT
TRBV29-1	SLSGDTEAF
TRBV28	ASLMTGGHEQY